This record looks at one T cell receptor (beta chain) sequence and its context. The antigen is not known. TCRdb reanalysed the 5' RACE reads using MiXCR and keeps one entry per CDR3 protein. The table lists roughly 300,000 distinct CDR3 sequences, around 15% of them singletons, with roughly 25% in the top ten. The length of the CDR3 is 15 residues. V was trimmed by 0 bases and J by 9 bases, leaving 13 bases between them. Germline lookup yields CDR1 SGHRS and CDR2 YFSETQ. The data originate from a study of T-cell memory formation after mild COVID-19. Study as a whole: Among the donors, TCR clusters were largely specific to each donor. Findings and caveats of the study: A second wave expanding day 15 to 37 was CD4+-biased; contracting clones were balanced.

The V call is TRBV5-1, the J call TRBJ1-6; TRBD1 might be the D (6 bases). Sequencing input: PBMCs or a T cell subset sorted from them (not recorded which). The clonotype originates from a man younger than 30 who had mild COVID-19 (a few samples of this study predate the infection). Cell type and time point are not known. This CDR3 is CASSLAAQGGSPLHF. The CDR3 DNA reads as TGCGCCAGCAGCTTGGCCGCACAGGGCGGTTCACCCCTCCACTTT.